The 26 T cell receptor beta chains below were found in one sample sequenced in a study of cytomegalovirus exposure and HLA in healthy donors. The PCR used 60 Vbeta and 13 Jbeta primers. Method: immunoSEQ multiplex PCR; TCRdb's copy keeps in-frame clones and lacks some. The data contain around 100,000 clones, roughly 79% of them singletons. Material: PBMCs. The receptor source for this set is a middle-aged man in good health and CMV-seronegative.

This rearrangement joins TRBV5-4 to TRBJ2-1; the D is unclear. The V end was cut by 0 bases, the J end by 8 bases, with 12 bases between. Germline V lookup: CDR1 SGHNT, CDR2 YYREEE (reference sequence). The CDR3 totals 14 residues. For the CDR3, the DNA is TGTGCCAGCAGCTTGGGGTTTGTACGGGATGAGCAGTTCTTC. This encodes CASSLGFVRDEQFF.

Remarks on this clone: The junction differs from germline at one of its ends, possibly a read error. The genes are TRBV7-9 and TRBJ2-3; 7 positions match TRBD1. Germline CDR1 reads SEHNR; CDR2 reads FQNEAQ (reference sequence). This CDR3 comprises 14 residues. The CDR3 coding sequence is TGTGCCAGCAGATTAGACAGGGTCACAGATACGCAGTATTTT. Residues: CASRLDRVTDTQYF.

This sequence joins TRBV7-9 and TRBJ2-7; D is uncertain. The germline CDR1 and CDR2 sequences are SEHNR and FQNEAQ (reference sequence). The CDR3 runs to 14 residues. The CDR3 coding sequence is TGTTCCAGCAGCTCCGGAGTGGTCGGTCACGAGCAGTACGTC. Its protein is CSSSSGVVGHEQYV.

The rearrangement joins TRBV6-1 to TRBJ1-2; D is uncertain. This CDR3 has 15 amino acids. The V end was cut by 1 base, the J end by 2 bases, with 11 bases between. Germline CDR1 is MNHNS and CDR2 is SASEGT. The CDR3 region has the DNA TGTGCCAGCAGTGAAGGGAGAGATTCGAACTATGGCTACACCTTC. It encodes CASSEGRDSNYGYTF.

With regard to this clone: One junction end disagrees with the germline gene, perhaps due to a read error. The sample carries other DNA sequences with the same CDR3. V is TRBV7-9 and J is TRBJ2-7; TRBD1 aligns across 7 bases. The CDR3 loop spans 12 amino acids. CDR1 SEHNR and CDR2 FQNEAQ come from the germline V gene (reference sequence). The CDR3 reads CSSTDRVYEQYF. As DNA, the CDR3 is TGTTCCAGCACAGACAGGGTCTACGAGCAGTACTTC.

V is TRBV7-2 and J is TRBJ1-2; 7 bases agree with TRBD1. Losses at the gene ends were 5 bases for V and 8 bases for J; bases not matched to a gene: 11. The V gene's germline CDR1 is SGHTA and CDR2 FQGNSA. This CDR3 comprises 14 residues. In DNA, the CDR3 is TGTGCCAGCAGCCCCCGGACAGGAGCAGGCGGCTACACCTTC. It is translated as CASSPRTGAGGYTF.

The table lists this clone with a count of one. V usage is TRBV4-3 and J usage is TRBJ1-1, with D maybe TRBD1 (6 bases). The germline V and J ends were trimmed by 4 bases and 7 bases, with 16 bases remaining between them. Germline-derived CDR1 and CDR2 are LGHNA and YSLEER. The CDR3 contains 14 residues. This CDR3 reads CASSLGQRTNEAFF. The DNA for the CDR3 is TGCGCCAGCAGCCTTGGACAGCGAACGAATGAAGCTTTCTTT.

Only a few counts were recorded for this clone. In DNA form, the CDR3 reads TGTGCCAGCAGGAGGGACAGAAACAACGAGCAGTACGTC. This sequence encodes CASRRDRNNEQYV. This rearrangement joins TRBV6-1 to TRBJ2-7, with 7 nucleotides matching TRBD1. Germline V gene lookup returns CDR1 MNHNS and CDR2 SASEGT. The CDR3 totals 13 residues. V was clipped by 6 bases and J by 5 bases; unmatched bases: 7.

The rearrangement links TRBV5-5 to TRBJ2-6; 7 bases fit TRBD1. Per germline, CDR1 SGHKS and CDR2 YYEKEE (reference sequence). CDR3 length: 15 amino acids. Trimming removed 4 bases from V and 2 bases from J; junction bases left unmatched: 3. The chain's CDR3 is CASSRGGAGANVLTF. The CDR3 DNA follows: TGTGCCAGCAGCCGAGGGGGCGCTGGGGCCAACGTCCTGACTTTC.

The chain carries TRBV29-1 and TRBJ1-1, with a possible D match to TRBD1 (6 bases). The length of the CDR3 is 13 residues. CDR1 is SQVTM, CDR2 ANQGSEA, per germline. V shed 6 bases and J shed 1 base, with 12 bases lying between them. For the CDR3, the DNA is TGCAGCGTGGGGGGAGGGGGGAACACTGAAGCTTTCTTT. Translation: CSVGGGGNTEAFF. The full variable domain, in which reference TRBV29-1 and TRBJ1-1 provide the parts outside the CDR3, is SAVISQKPSRDICQRGTSLTIQCQVDSQVTMMFWYRQQPGQSLTLIATANQGSEATYESGFVIDKFPISRPNLTFSTLTVSNMSPEDSSIYLCSVGGGGNTEAFFGQGTRLTVV.

The chain has TRBV19 and TRBJ2-5, with 8 bases that match TRBD1. V lost 4 bases to trimming and J lost 3 bases; unmatched junction nucleotides: 4. Germline CDR1 and CDR2: LNHDA and SQIVND (reference sequence). The CDR3 contains 14 residues. The CDR3 bases are TGTGCCAGTAGTACACAGGGGGTTAAAGAGACCCAGTACTTC. It encodes CASSTQGVKETQYF. The full variable domain, with the rest looked up from reference TRBV19 and TRBJ2-5, is DGGITQSPKYLFRKEGQNVTLSCEQNLNHDAMYWYRQDPGQGLRLIYYSQIVNDFQKGDIAEGYSVSREKKESFPLTVTSAQKNPTAFYLCASSTQGVKETQYFGPGTRLLVL.

J is TRBJ2-2 and V is TRBV10-1; possible D gene TRBD2, 5 bases. V lost 8 bases and J lost 4, with 20 bases in between. There are 16 residues in the CDR3. Germline-derived CDR1 and CDR2 are WNHNN and SYGVQD (reference sequence). CDR3: CASVWLVRARTGELFF. The CDR3 DNA reads as TGCGCCAGCGTGTGGTTGGTGAGGGCGCGCACCGGGGAGCTGTTTTTT.

The gene calls are TRBV25-1 and TRBJ1-6; TRBD1 is a possible D gene (6 bases). There are 16 residues in the CDR3. CDR1 and CDR2 (germline): MGHDK, SYGVNS. Trimming cost V 3 bases and J 10 bases, with 19 bases left between them. CDR3 DNA: TGTGCCAGCAGTGAGATTAACGGGGGGCCGCGGTCACCCCTCCACTTT. Protein product: CASSEINGGPRSPLHF.

The V and J genes are TRBV29-1 and TRBJ1-4; 7 bases map to TRBD1. V was clipped by 2 bases and J by 3 bases; unmatched bases: 0. The CDR3 covers 13 residues. Germline V gene data show CDR1 as SQVTM and CDR2 as ANQGSEA. This CDR3 is CSVEQGANEKLFF. In nucleotides, the CDR3 is TGCAGCGTTGAACAGGGGGCTAATGAAAAACTGTTTTTT.

Comment on this clone: One end of the junction does not line up with germline, which may come from a read error. This chain joins TRBV7-9 and TRBJ2-7; weak D call: TRBD2 (5 bases). The CDR3 has 13 amino acids. CDR1 is SEHNR, CDR2 FQNEAQ, per germline (reference sequence). The CDR3 nucleotides are TGTTCCAGCAGCTCTACTAGCTCCTACGAGCAGTACTTC. This translates into CSSSSTSSYEQYF.

This clone was observed a few times. This chain connects TRBV2 to TRBJ1-5; D ambiguous. V gave up 4 bases and J gave up 4 bases, with 11 bases separating them. The CDR3 is made up of 14 amino acids. The germline V gene encodes CDR1 SNHLY and CDR2 FYNNEI. The CDR3 sequence: CASSGLGQNQPQHF. CDR3 in DNA: TGTGCCAGCAGTGGGTTGGGCCAAAATCAGCCCCAGCATTTT. Full variable domain (remainder filled in from reference TRBV2 and TRBJ1-5): EPEVTQTPSHQVTQMGQEVILRCVPISNHLYFYWYRQILGQKVEFLVSFYNNEISEKSEIFDDQFSVERPDGSNFTLKIRSTKLEDSAMYFCASSGLGQNQPQHFGDGTRLSIL.

The CDR3 sequence is CASSLDRSPPLSYEQYV. The CDR3 DNA is TGCGCCAGCAGCTTGGACAGGTCCCCCCCCTTGTCCTACGAGCAGTACGTC. V is TRBV5-1 and J is TRBJ2-7; tentative D call: TRBD1 (5 bases). V gave up 0 bases and J gave up 1 base, with 17 bases separating them. Per the germline V gene, CDR1 is SGHRS and CDR2 is YFSETQ. This CDR3 region has 17 residues.

The chain combines TRBV7-3 with TRBJ2-3; 10 bases align to TRBD1. The CDR3 is made up of 14 amino acids. Germline V gives CDR1 SGHTA, CDR2 FQGTGA. V trimming: 4 bases; J trimming: 3 bases; junction bases outside the gene matches: 1. The CDR3: CASSSGQGTDTQYF. Here the CDR3 DNA reads TGTGCCAGCAGCTCGGGACAGGGGACAGATACGCAGTATTTT.

The chain has TRBV6-4 and TRBJ2-2, with 8 bases identical to TRBD1. J was trimmed by 4 bases and V by 6 bases; bases with no gene match: 7. The CDR3 is 15 amino acids. Germline V gene lookup returns CDR1 MRHNA and CDR2 SNTAGT. The DNA for the CDR3 is TGTGCCAGCAGCAGGACAGGGACAGGCACCGGGGAGCTGTTTTTT. It yields the protein CASSRTGTGTGELFF.

The chain combines TRBV19 with TRBJ1-2, with TRBD1 matching 9 bases. From germline, CDR1 is LNHDA and CDR2 SQIVND (reference sequence). The V and J ends lost 5 bases and 2 bases, in that order; junction bases with no gene match: 6. The CDR3 is made up of 15 amino acids. The CDR3 bases are TGTGCCAGTAGTCTACGGACAGGGGAAAACTATGGCTACACCTTC. It codes for CASSLRTGENYGYTF.

The J gene is TRBJ1-1, the V gene TRBV2; no clear D gene. CDR1 is SNHLY and CDR2 is FYNNEI in the germline V gene. V lost 0 bases, J lost 11 bases, and 16 bases lay in between. The CDR3 extends over 14 amino acids. The CDR3 DNA reads as TGTGCCAGCAGTGAAGCCGGAGGCAGAGATGAGGCTTTCTTT. Translated: CASSEAGGRDEAFF.

The V call is TRBV14, the J call TRBJ1-5; D is possibly TRBD1 (5 bases). This CDR3 contains 14 residues. Germline CDR1 reads SGHDN; CDR2 reads FVKESK. Trimming shortened V by 10 bases and J by 7 bases, and 20 bases separated the two germline ends. The CDR3 sequence is CATKAGSLVQPQHF. CDR3 nucleotide sequence: TGTGCCACCAAAGCAGGGTCGTTGGTCCAGCCCCAGCATTTT.

V gene TRBV5-6 combines with J gene TRBJ1-4; 8 bases are shared with TRBD1. Germline trimming cut 7 bases from V and 0 bases from J; bases unmatched to any gene: 11. The CDR3 has 17 amino acids. Germline V gives CDR1 SGHDT, CDR2 YYEEEE. The CDR3 DNA is TGTGCCAGCTCCCGATGGGCAGGGGGCTCAACTAATGAAAAACTGTTTTTT. It translates to CASSRWAGGSTNEKLFF.

The rearrangement links TRBV5-5 to TRBJ1-2; 8 nucleotides match TRBD1. The CDR3 loop spans 14 amino acids. Losses at the gene ends were 2 bases for V and 7 bases for J; bases not matched to a gene: 7. Germline V gene data show CDR1 as SGHKS and CDR2 as YYEKEE (reference sequence). The CDR3, as DNA: TGTGCCAGCAGCTTTCAGGGGGCGCGCGGTGGCTACACCTTC. Translation: CASSFQGARGGYTF.

The chain employs TRBV9 and TRBJ2-5, with TRBD2 identical over 10 bases. After removal of 0 bases from V and 5 bases from J, the junction contained 4 bases not matched to a gene. This CDR3 is 15 amino acids long. CDR1 is SGDLS and CDR2 is YYNGEE in the germline V gene. CDR3 coding DNA: TGTGCCAGCAGCGTAGTCCCTAGCGGGGGTGAGACCCAGTACTTC. Amino acids: CASSVVPSGGETQYF.

The chain has TRBV7-9 and TRBJ1-3; TRBD1 aligns across 11 bases. Trimming at V came to 5 bases and at J to 3 bases, leaving 3 bases not matched to a gene. Per the germline V gene, CDR1 is SEHNR and CDR2 is FQNEAQ (reference sequence). This CDR3 comprises 15 residues. The CDR3, as DNA: TGTGCCAGCAGCAAGGGACAGGGGGATGGAAACACCATATATTTT. Protein: CASSKGQGDGNTIYF.